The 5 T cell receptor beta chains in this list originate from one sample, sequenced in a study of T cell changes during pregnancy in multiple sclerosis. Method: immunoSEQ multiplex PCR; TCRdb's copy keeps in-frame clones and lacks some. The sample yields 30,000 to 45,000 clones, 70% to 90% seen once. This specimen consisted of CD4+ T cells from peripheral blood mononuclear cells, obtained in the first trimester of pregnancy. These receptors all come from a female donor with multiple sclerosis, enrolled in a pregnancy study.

CDR3 amino acids: CARGLAGGPKQFF. Here the CDR3 DNA reads TGTGCCCGGGGACTAGCGGGAGGGCCCAAGCAGTTCTTC. V is TRBV30 and J is TRBJ2-1, with 16 nucleotides matching TRBD2. The CDR3 runs to 13 residues. With V trimmed by 8 bases and J by 11 bases, 6 bases remained unmatched. From germline, CDR1 is GTSNPN and CDR2 SVGIG (reference sequence). The full variable domain, completed using reference TRBV30 and TRBJ2-1, is SQTIHQWPATLVQPVGSPLSLECTVEGTSNPNLYWYRQAAGRGLQLLFYSVGIGQISSEVPQNLSASRPQDRQFILSSKKLLLSDSGFYLCARGLAGGPKQFFGPGTRLTVL.

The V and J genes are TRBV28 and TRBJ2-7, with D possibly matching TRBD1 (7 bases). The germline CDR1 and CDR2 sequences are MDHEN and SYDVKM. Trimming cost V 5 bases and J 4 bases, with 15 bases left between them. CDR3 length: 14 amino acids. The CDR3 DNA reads TGTGCCAGCAGTGGAGGGGGCTCTCGGTACGAGCAGTACTTC. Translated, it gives CASSGGGSRYEQYF.

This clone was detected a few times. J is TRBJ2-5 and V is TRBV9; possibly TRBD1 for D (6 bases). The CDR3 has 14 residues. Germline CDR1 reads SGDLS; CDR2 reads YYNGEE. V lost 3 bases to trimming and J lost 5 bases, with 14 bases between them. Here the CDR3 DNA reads TGTGCCAGCAGCGCGACAGGTTGGGGGGAGACCCAGTACTTC. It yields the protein CASSATGWGETQYF. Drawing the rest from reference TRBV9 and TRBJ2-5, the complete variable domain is DSGVTQTPKHLITATGQRVTLRCSPRSGDLSVYWYQQSLDQGLQFLIQYYNGEERAKGNILERFSAQQFPDLHSELNLSSLELGDSALYFCASSATGWGETQYFGPGTRLLVL.

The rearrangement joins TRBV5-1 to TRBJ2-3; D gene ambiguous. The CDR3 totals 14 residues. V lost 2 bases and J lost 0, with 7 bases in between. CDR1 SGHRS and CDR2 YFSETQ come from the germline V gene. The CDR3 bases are TGCGCCAGCAGCTTCACTTCTAGCACAGATACGCAGTATTTT. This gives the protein CASSFTSSTDTQYF.

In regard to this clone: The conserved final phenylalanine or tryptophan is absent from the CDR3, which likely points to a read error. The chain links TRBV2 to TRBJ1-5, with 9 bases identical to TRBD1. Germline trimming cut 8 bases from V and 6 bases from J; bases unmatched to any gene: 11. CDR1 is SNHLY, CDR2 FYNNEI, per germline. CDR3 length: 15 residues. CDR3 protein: CASSFLQGAGQPQHL. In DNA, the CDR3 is TGTGCCAGCTCCTTCTTACAGGGGGCTGGTCAGCCCCAGCATCTT.